This T cell receptor (beta chain) was identified during a study of response to subunit inactivated influenza vaccine. General study results and limits: With each seasonal influenza vaccination, the authors suggested, few new T cells are recruited.

This clonotype was counted once. Its antigen is currently unknown. In germline, CDR1 is DFQATT, CDR2 SNEGSKA (reference sequence). CDR3 length equals 16 residues. Trimming left V 6 bases short and J 0 bases short, with 17 bases between. TCRdb processed the RT-PCR reads anew with MiXCR; each CDR3 protein has one entry. The sample lists 650,000 to 800,000 distinct CDR3 sequences, around 14% occurring once. The gene calls are TRBV20-1 and TRBJ2-2, with D possibly matching TRBD2 (7 bases). The sample consisted of PBMCs from blood, taken approximately 15 days before vaccination. The receptor was isolated from a man in his fifties or sixties who received an inactivated influenza vaccine. CDR3 nucleotides: TGCAGTGCCCTCACTGCGGGGGCCCCGAACACCGGGGAGCTGTTTTTT. This sequence encodes CSALTAGAPNTGELFF.